Below, 2 T cell receptor beta chains from the same sample are listed, as sequenced in a study of shared clonotypes between healthy human individuals. Only in-frame clones appear in the TCRdb table, and some are missing; sequencing was by immunoSEQ multiplex PCR. The sample comprises approximately 1.5 million clones, less than 99% of which are singletons, and over 0.3% rests with the top ten. The specimen was naive CD4+ T cells sorted from blood. The subset is: CD45RA+ positively selected. The receptors here all came from a man aged 25-40 years in good health.

This clone has a single count. The rearrangement joins TRBV4-1 to TRBJ2-2, with D possibly matching TRBD2 (6 bases). V dropped 8 bases and J dropped 7 bases, with 20 bases sitting between them. CDR3 length: 15 residues. CDR1 is MGHRA and CDR2 is YSYEKL in the germline V gene. CDR3 nucleotides: TGCGCCAGCTCGAATATTCGGGGGATAGGCGGGGAGCTGTTTTTT. As protein: CASSNIRGIGGELFF.

This chain connects TRBV10-2 to TRBJ1-2; D possibly corresponds to TRBD1 (6 bases). Germline lookup yields CDR1 WSHSY and CDR2 SAAADI. The CDR3 runs to 15 residues. V was pared by 4 bases and J by 0 bases, with 12 bases between. CDR3 coding DNA: TGCGCCAGCAGTGGGACAGAAAAAACTAACTATGGCTACACCTTC. This translates into CASSGTEKTNYGYTF.